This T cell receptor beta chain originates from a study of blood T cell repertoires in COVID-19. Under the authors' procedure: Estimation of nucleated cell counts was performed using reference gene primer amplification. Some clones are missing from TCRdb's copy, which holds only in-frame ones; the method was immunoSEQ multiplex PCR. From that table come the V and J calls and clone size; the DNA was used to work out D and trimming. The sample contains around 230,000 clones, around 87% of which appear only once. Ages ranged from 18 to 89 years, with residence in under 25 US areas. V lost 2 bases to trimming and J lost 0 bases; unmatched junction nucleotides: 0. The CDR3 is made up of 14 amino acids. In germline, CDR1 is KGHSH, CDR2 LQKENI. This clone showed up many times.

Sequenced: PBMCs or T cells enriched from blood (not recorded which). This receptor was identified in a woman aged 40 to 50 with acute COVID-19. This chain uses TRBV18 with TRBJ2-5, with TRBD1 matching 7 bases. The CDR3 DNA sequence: TGTGCCAGCTCACCAGGGACAGACCAAGAGACCCAGTACTTC. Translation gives CASSPGTDQETQYF.